This T cell receptor (beta chain) was found in a study of blood T cell repertoires in COVID-19. About the research overall: PBMCs, B-cell-depleted T cells, or T cells were the source of the cDNA or gDNA that made up the material.

V was clipped by 8 bases and J by 5 bases; unmatched bases: 5. The CDR3 sequence is 13 residues long. CDR1 and CDR2 from the germline V gene are MDHEN and SYDVKM. In the study's own analysis: From reference gene primer amplification, estimates of nucleated cell counts were derived. Using immunoSEQ multiplex PCR, the repertoire was profiled, and TCRdb retains in-frame clones only, with some absent. The DNA gave D and trimming, while V, J and clone size come from that table. In the table there are 20,000 to 25,000 clones, around nine tenths of which are singletons. Sample: peripheral blood. This sequence was found in a human donor with active COVID-19. The donor label of this sample is uncertain. This chain connects TRBV28 to TRBJ1-5; 8 nucleotides match TRBD1. This CDR3 is CASSGGPDQPQHF. As DNA, the CDR3 is TGTGCCAGCTCAGGGGGCCCTGATCAGCCCCAGCATTTT.